What follows are 32 T cell receptor beta chains derived from one specimen sequenced in a study of T-cell memory formation after mild COVID-19. In TCRdb, the 5' RACE reads were re-called with MiXCR into one record per CDR3 protein. The sample contains hundreds of thousands of distinct CDR3 sequences, about a fifth of which appear only once. Source material: PBMCs or a T cell subset sorted from them (not recorded which). The receptors were gathered from an adult woman who had mild COVID-19 (a few samples of this study predate the infection). Cell type and time point are not known.

This clonotype was seen at least ten times. This sequence joins TRBV5-1 and TRBJ2-2; a possible D gene is TRBD1 (5 bases). V was pared by 1 base and J by 7 bases, with 14 bases between. Germline assignment: CDR1 SGHRS and CDR2 YFSETQ. The CDR3 has 15 residues. In DNA form, the CDR3 reads TGCGCCAGCAGCTTGAGGGGCCCGATGCACGGGGAGCTGTTTTTT. Its translation: CASSLRGPMHGELFF.

The rearrangement uses TRBV20-1 and TRBJ2-7; the D gene is possibly TRBD1 (6 bases). CDR3 size: 14 residues. Trimming cost V 1 base and J 3 bases, with 13 bases left between them. Germline V gene data show CDR1 as DFQATT and CDR2 as SNEGSKA (reference sequence). CDR3 nucleotide sequence: TGCAGTGCTAGAGGGGTTCCGGGACACTACGAGCAGTACTTC. The encoded protein is CSARGVPGHYEQYF.

A few counts support this clonotype. This chain uses TRBV5-1 with TRBJ2-3, with TRBD2 identical over 8 bases. The V gene's germline CDR1 is SGHRS and CDR2 YFSETQ. This CDR3 spans 15 amino acids. V was pared by 4 bases and J by 1 base, with 5 bases of the junction left unmatched. CDR3 in DNA: TGCGCCAGCAGCCCGGGACTAGTCGGCACAGATACGCAGTATTTT. The encoded protein is CASSPGLVGTDTQYF.

This clonotype was seen a few times. Here the CDR3 reads CASRGDPYGYTF. The CDR3 DNA reads TGTGCCAGCAGGGGGGACCCTTATGGCTACACCTTC. This chain connects TRBV6-1 to TRBJ1-2; a possible D gene is TRBD1 (5 bases). V lost 6 bases and J 5 bases, leaving 10 bases between the germline ends. The CDR3 sequence is 12 residues long. In germline, CDR1 is MNHNS, CDR2 SASEGT.

This chain uses TRBV20-1 with TRBJ2-1; possibly TRBD2 for D (6 bases). Germline V gene data show CDR1 as DFQATT and CDR2 as SNEGSKA (reference sequence). Trimming pared 5 bases from V and 0 bases from J, leaving 11 bases between. The CDR3 consists of 14 residues. This chain's CDR3 is CSADRDSSYNEQFF. For the CDR3, the DNA is TGCAGTGCTGACCGGGACTCCTCCTACAATGAGCAGTTCTTC.

This clonotype has only a few counts. This chain joins TRBV5-1 and TRBJ2-3; 8 nucleotides agree with TRBD2. Unmatched junction bases numbered 2, after V lost 2 bases and J lost 0 bases. Germline CDR1 is SGHRS and CDR2 is YFSETQ. The CDR3 contains 15 residues. CDR3 in amino acids: CASSFRGGSTDTQYF. The CDR3 region has the DNA TGCGCCAGCAGCTTCCGGGGGGGGAGCACAGATACGCAGTATTTT.

With regard to this clonotype: This could be a read error, since a much larger clone is one nucleotide away. V and J are TRBV9 and TRBJ2-7, with D hard to call. The CDR3 consists of 14 residues. The V end lost 0 bases, the J end lost 2 bases, and 9 bases lay between the germline ends. Germline V gene lookup returns CDR1 SGDLS and CDR2 YYNGEE. CDR3 sequence (DNA): TGTGCCAGCAGCGTAGACACAGCGACCTACGAGCAGTACTTC. As protein: CASSVDTATYEQYF.

Only a few counts were recorded for this clonotype. The V and J genes are TRBV4-2 and TRBJ2-3, with 12 bases that match TRBD2. Germline V lookup: CDR1 LGHNA, CDR2 YNFKEQ. The CDR3 length is 16 residues. The ends lost 5 bases at V and 1 base at J; junction bases unmatched: 4. The CDR3 coding sequence is TGTGCCAGCAGCGAAAGACTAGCGGGAGGCACAGATACGCAGTATTTT. It specifies CASSERLAGGTDTQYF.

The V gene is TRBV29-1, the J gene TRBJ2-1; D not certain. Germline lookup yields CDR1 SQVTM and CDR2 ANQGSEA. Trimming stripped 6 bases from V and 3 bases from J, with 6 bases between. The CDR3 runs to 11 residues. The CDR3 region is CSVPIYNEQFF. In DNA form, the CDR3 reads TGCAGCGTCCCAATCTACAATGAGCAGTTCTTC.

This clonotype was seen a few times. The chain joins TRBV19 to TRBJ2-7; perhaps TRBD2 as D (6 bases). Looked up from germline, CDR1 is LNHDA and CDR2 is SQIVND (reference sequence). The V end lost 2 bases, the J end lost 3 bases, and 8 bases lay between the germline ends. The CDR3 is 13 amino acids. In DNA, the CDR3 is TGTGCCAGTAGTATACCCGGGGGCTACGAGCAGTACTTC. This encodes CASSIPGGYEQYF.

The chain employs TRBV19 and TRBJ1-5, with D possibly TRBD1 on 5 matching bases. Germline CDR1 and CDR2: LNHDA and SQIVND (reference sequence). V lost 7 bases and J lost 1, with 8 bases in between. CDR3 length: 13 amino acids. The CDR3 loop reads CASTRTSNQPQHF. Here the CDR3 DNA reads TGTGCCAGTACTCGGACAAGCAATCAGCCCCAGCATTTT.

This clonotype showed up just a few times. The chain recombines TRBV3-1 with TRBJ2-3; D unresolved. This CDR3 has 15 amino acids. V gave up 3 bases and J gave up 1 base, with 11 bases separating them. Germline-derived CDR1 and CDR2 are LGHDT and YNNKEL (reference sequence). As DNA, the CDR3 is TGTGCCAGCAGCCAGGGGTACGCCCGCACAGATACGCAGTATTTT. Translated, it gives CASSQGYARTDTQYF.

V usage is TRBV29-1 and J usage is TRBJ2-6, with 7 bases matching TRBD1. After removal of 6 bases from V and 0 bases from J, the junction contained 8 bases not matched to a gene. The CDR3 sequence is 16 residues long. Germline V lookup: CDR1 SQVTM, CDR2 ANQGSEA. The CDR3 region is CSVAGTASSGANVLTF. The CDR3 DNA reads as TGCAGCGTCGCCGGGACAGCAAGCTCTGGGGCCAACGTCCTGACTTTC.

The V gene is TRBV7-3, the J gene TRBJ2-1; the match to TRBD2 covers 15 bases. V shed 5 bases, J shed 8 bases, and the junction held 10 bases outside the gene matches. The CDR3 covers 17 residues. Per the germline V gene, CDR1 is SGHTA and CDR2 is FQGTGA. The CDR3 DNA follows: TGTGCCAGCAGCATCACCGGGACTAGCGGGGGGAGACATGAGCAGTTCTTC. Its translation is CASSITGTSGGRHEQFF.

This clonotype has a count of ten or more. The V gene is TRBV29-1, the J gene TRBJ2-2; TRBD2 matches at 7 bases. This CDR3 is built from 15 residues. V lost 3 bases, J lost 3 bases, and 7 bases stayed unmatched. The V gene's germline CDR1 is SQVTM and CDR2 ANQGSEA. The CDR3 loop reads CSVESGDLYTGELFF. The CDR3 DNA is TGCAGCGTTGAGAGCGGGGACTTATACACCGGGGAGCTGTTTTTT.

The rearrangement links TRBV2 to TRBJ2-2; the D gene could be TRBD1 or TRBD2 (5 bases each). The CDR3 sequence is 15 residues long. V lost 5 bases to trimming and J lost 4 bases, with 14 bases between them. CDR1 is SNHLY and CDR2 is FYNNEI in the germline V gene. The CDR3 DNA follows: TGTGCCAGCAGTTACGGGGCTTCCTCCACCGGGGAGCTGTTTTTT. Translating gives CASSYGASSTGELFF.

This clonotype was recorded a few times. V and J are TRBV5-1 and TRBJ1-6; TRBD1 matches at 7 bases. J was trimmed by 10 bases and V by 0 bases; bases with no gene match: 7. Germline V gene sequence: CDR1 SGHRS, CDR2 YFSETQ. The CDR3 contains 15 residues. The CDR3 region has the DNA TGCGCCAGCAGCTTGGCCGCACAGGGGAGATCACCCCTCCACTTT. It is translated as CASSLAAQGRSPLHF.

The chain has TRBV5-1 and TRBJ2-7, with D perhaps being TRBD1 or TRBD2 (6 bases each). The CDR3 has 15 amino acids. V shed 4 bases and J shed 3 bases, with 17 bases lying between them. Looked up from germline, CDR1 is SGHRS and CDR2 is YFSETQ. This CDR3 reads CASSPGAGPGYEQYF. In DNA, the CDR3 is TGCGCCAGCAGCCCGGGGGCAGGGCCGGGCTACGAGCAGTACTTC.

The sample holds a few counts of this clonotype. The J gene is TRBJ1-5, the V gene TRBV27; no clear D. Germline CDR1 MNHEY, CDR2 SMNVEV (reference sequence). Trimming took off 2 bases at V and 0 bases at J, with 14 bases between the two ends. The length of the CDR3 is 17 residues. The CDR3 here is CASSLNHNRYSNQPQHF. The CDR3 DNA reads as TGTGCCAGCAGTTTAAATCATAACAGATATAGCAATCAGCCCCAGCATTTT.

This clonotype was seen a handful of times. The rearrangement joins TRBV6-2 or TRBV6-3 to TRBJ2-1; D gene unclear. Germline V gene sequence: CDR1 MNHEY, CDR2 SVGEGT. The CDR3 covers 14 residues. Trimming removed 6 bases from V and 3 bases from J, with 12 bases in between. The CDR3 bases are TGTGCCAGCAGACTACGTAGCAGCTACAATGAGCAGTTCTTC. Its protein product is CASRLRSSYNEQFF.

This clonotype turned up a few times. The chain links TRBV29-1 to TRBJ2-3; TRBD2 agrees at 9 bases. Germline CDR1 is SQVTM and CDR2 is ANQGSEA. The CDR3 extends over 13 amino acids. The CDR3 sequence: CSHGGGASDTQYF. CDR3 bases: TGCAGTCATGGCGGGGGGGCAAGTGATACGCAGTATTTT.

The chain carries TRBV7-9 and TRBJ2-5, with TRBD1 matching over 7 bases. The trim removed 4 bases at V and 9 bases at J, leaving 11 bases unmatched. The CDR3 has 14 amino acids. Germline lookup yields CDR1 SEHNR and CDR2 FQNEAQ (reference sequence). CDR3: CASSSDRAPRAQYF. In DNA form, the CDR3 reads TGTGCCAGCAGCTCTGACAGGGCCCCAAGGGCCCAGTACTTC.

This clonotype was seen a handful of times. The chain carries TRBV9 and TRBJ2-5; 11 bases fit TRBD1. Looked up from germline, CDR1 is SGDLS and CDR2 is YYNGEE. The CDR3 extends over 15 amino acids. V lost 3 bases and J lost 5; bases outside the gene matches: 6. This CDR3 reads CASSAGTGGFETQYF. The CDR3, as DNA: TGTGCCAGCAGCGCCGGGACAGGGGGGTTCGAGACCCAGTACTTC.

The chain recombines TRBV30 with TRBJ2-7, with 10 bases matching TRBD1. The CDR3 has 13 residues. Germline V CDR1 and CDR2: GTSNPN, SVGIG (reference sequence). The V segment lost 4 bases and the J segment 7 bases; nucleotides outside the gene matches: 7. The CDR3 reads CAWTRDRGREQYF. The CDR3 nucleotides read TGTGCCTGGACGAGGGACAGGGGCAGGGAGCAGTACTTC.

V usage is TRBV3-1 and J usage is TRBJ2-2; D may be TRBD2 (5 bases). CDR1 LGHDT and CDR2 YNNKEL come from the germline V gene (reference sequence). The CDR3 has 14 residues. Trimming took 6 bases from V and 2 from J, leaving 10 bases between them. The CDR3 region is CASRRGSNTGELFF. CDR3 sequence (DNA): TGTGCCAGCAGGAGAGGGAGTAACACCGGGGAGCTGTTTTTT.

The chain combines TRBV27 with TRBJ2-5; TRBD1 matches 7 bases. The CDR3 covers 14 residues. Germline V gives CDR1 MNHEY, CDR2 SMNVEV (reference sequence). V was pared by 1 base and J by 3 bases, with 2 bases of the junction left unmatched. CDR3 in amino acids: CASSLYGTEETQYF. The DNA for the CDR3 is TGTGCCAGCAGTTTATATGGGACAGAAGAGACCCAGTACTTC.

The J gene is TRBJ2-7, the V gene TRBV3-1; D gene unclear. CDR3 length: 12 residues. The V end lost 0 bases, the J end lost 9 bases, and 9 bases lay between the germline ends. CDR1 is LGHDT and CDR2 is YNNKEL in the germline V gene (reference sequence). CDR3 DNA: TGTGCCAGCAGCCAAGATTGGGCTGGGCAGTACTTC. Amino acids: CASSQDWAGQYF.

This chain uses TRBV2 with TRBJ2-3, with 9 nucleotides matching TRBD1. With V trimmed by 6 bases and J by 2 bases, 12 bases remained unmatched. The CDR3 sequence is 17 residues long. The germline V gene has CDR1 SNHLY and CDR2 FYNNEI. The CDR3 reads CASRRIPRDRVTDTQYF. The CDR3 coding sequence is TGTGCCAGCAGGAGAATCCCTAGGGACAGGGTCACAGATACGCAGTATTTT.

This clonotype was counted only a few times. V usage is TRBV29-1 and J usage is TRBJ2-1; TRBD1 is a possible D gene (5 bases). CDR1 and CDR2 from the germline V gene are SQVTM and ANQGSEA. With 4 bases removed from V and 4 bases from J, the gap between germline ends came to 20 bases. The CDR3 extends over 16 amino acids. The CDR3 is CSVVLEGAVFYNEQFF. CDR3 bases: TGCAGCGTTGTCTTGGAAGGGGCAGTTTTTTACAATGAGCAGTTCTTC.

This clonotype has more than one count but fewer than ten. The chain carries TRBV14 and TRBJ2-7; the match to TRBD1 covers 7 bases. Looked up from germline, CDR1 is SGHDN and CDR2 is FVKESK. The CDR3 spans 14 residues. The junction had 5 bases not matched to a gene; V was cut back by 1 base and J by 5 bases. CDR3 sequence: CASSQGQGRNEQYF. The CDR3 DNA is TGTGCCAGCAGCCAAGGACAGGGAAGGAACGAGCAGTACTTC.

This sequence joins TRBV6-1 and TRBJ2-7; 10 positions agree with TRBD2. Losses at the gene ends were 5 bases for V and 8 bases for J; bases not matched to a gene: 15. This CDR3 comprises 16 residues. Germline-derived CDR1 and CDR2 are MNHNS and SASEGT. The CDR3 bases are TGTGCCAGCAGTCCGACTCAAGCGGGGGGGCCTAGCCAGCAGTACTTC. Amino acid sequence: CASSPTQAGGPSQQYF.

This clonotype was seen only a few times. The rearrangement links TRBV7-9 to TRBJ1-1; D is ambiguous. Germline values: CDR1 SEHNR, CDR2 FQNEAQ (reference sequence). The CDR3 totals 12 residues. The ends were cut back, 7 bases at V and 4 bases at J, with 10 bases in the middle. CDR3 sequence: CASTEISTEAFF. The CDR3 nucleotides are TGTGCCAGCACTGAGATTAGCACTGAAGCTTTCTTT.